This TCR beta chain was identified during a study of blood T cell repertoires in COVID-19. Whole-study context: Italy, Spain and the United States were the sources of the convalescent and acute COVID-19 samples.

As originally analysed: Using reference gene primer amplification, nucleated cell counts were estimated. TCRdb's table, derived via immunoSEQ multiplex PCR, lists solely in-frame clones and lacks some. The DNA was the basis for D and trimming; V, J and clone size are from that table. The sample records 200,000 to 250,000 clones, roughly 79% being singletons. The age range of participants was about 18 to 95 years, with residence in under 30 US areas. The sequencing input was PBMCs or T cells enriched from blood (not recorded which). This clonotype originated in a man aged 35 to 55 who had recovered from COVID-19.

The DNA for the CDR3 is TGTGCCATATGGACGGTGGGACTGGGGCAAGAGACCCAGTACTTC. Protein product: CAIWTVGLGQETQYF. The chain has TRBV5-4 and TRBJ2-5; D is perhaps TRBD2 (6 bases). Trimming left V 9 bases short and J 2 bases short, with 20 bases between. CDR3 size: 15 residues. CDR1 SGHNT and CDR2 YYREEE come from the germline V gene (reference sequence).